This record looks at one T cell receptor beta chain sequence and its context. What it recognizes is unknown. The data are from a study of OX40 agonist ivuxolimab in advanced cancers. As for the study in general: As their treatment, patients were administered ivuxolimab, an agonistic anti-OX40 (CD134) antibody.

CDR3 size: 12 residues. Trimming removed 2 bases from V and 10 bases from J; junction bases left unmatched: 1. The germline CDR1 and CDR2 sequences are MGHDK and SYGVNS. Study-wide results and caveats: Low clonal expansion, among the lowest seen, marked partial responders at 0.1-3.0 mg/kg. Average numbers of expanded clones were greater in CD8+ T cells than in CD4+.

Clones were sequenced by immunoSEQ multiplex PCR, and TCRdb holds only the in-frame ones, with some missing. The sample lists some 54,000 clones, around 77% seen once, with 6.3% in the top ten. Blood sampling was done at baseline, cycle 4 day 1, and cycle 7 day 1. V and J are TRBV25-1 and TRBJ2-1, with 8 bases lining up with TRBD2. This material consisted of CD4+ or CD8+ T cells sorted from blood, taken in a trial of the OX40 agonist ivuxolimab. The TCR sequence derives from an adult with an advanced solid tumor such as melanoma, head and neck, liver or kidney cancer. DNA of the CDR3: TGTGCCAGCAGTGAACTAGCGGGCGAGCAGTTCTTC. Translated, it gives CASSELAGEQFF.